What follows are 4 T cell receptor beta chains derived from one specimen sequenced in a study of tissue T cells after allogeneic stem cell transplantation. This sample's time point: mouse harvest day 14 after allogeneic transplant. The graft held 10^6 splenic CD5+ T cells and 10^7 T-cell-depleted bone marrow cells. Libraries were prepared by immunoSEQ multiplex PCR; TCRdb keeps only in-frame clonotypes and omits some of them. This table has around 2,200 clones, 45% to 55% appearing once. Sequences were obtained from liver tissue. These receptors all stem from a female BALB/c mouse given C57BL/6 T cells with graft-versus-host disease after an allogeneic hematopoietic cell transplant.

In the case of this clone: Genes and germline come from the mouse. The CDR3 end is not reached by the read, which stops 1 residue before it; the germline J gene fills it in. The gene calls are TRBV14 and TRBJ2-5; tentatively, D is TRBD1 (5 bases). V was cut by 0 bases and J by 5 bases, with 10 bases left in between. Germline V gene lookup returns CDR1 SGHDT and CDR2 FRDEAV. The CDR3 totals 14 residues. CDR3 sequence reads: CASSFYQGRDTQYF. CDR3 DNA, as far as it was read: TGTGCCAGCAGTTTCTACCAGGGAAGAGACACCCAGTAC.

This clone occurred a few times. These gene names are mouse names. The read stops 1 residue short of the end of the CDR3; the missing end is completed from the germline J gene. J is TRBJ2-7 and V is TRBV16, with D perhaps TRBD2 (6 bases). Trimming took off 2 bases at V and 4 bases at J, with 12 bases between the two ends. The CDR3 is 14 residues long. Germline CDR1 reads SGHSA; CDR2 reads FRNQAP. CDR3 protein: CASSLWGGGYEQYF. The part of the CDR3 DNA that was read is TGTGCAAGCAGCTTATGGGGTGGGGGTTATGAACAGTAC.

Comment on this clone: Genes and germline come from the mouse. The read ends 1 residue shy of where the CDR3 ends; the end is completed using the germline J gene. The genes are TRBV19 and TRBJ2-2; D call uncertain. This CDR3 region has 13 residues. Trimming removed 2 bases at V and 1 base at J, with 3 bases between. Germline CDR1 is FNHDT and CDR2 is SITEND (reference sequence). CDR3 sequence reads: CASSIRNTGQLYF. Incomplete CDR3 DNA: TGTGCCAGCAGTATCAGAAACACCGGGCAGCTCTAC.

A word on this clone: All gene names here are mouse names. The read ends 1 residue early relative to the CDR3; the germline J gene fills the gap. The J gene is TRBJ2-5, the V gene TRBV2, with a weak D call TRBD2 (5 bases). Trimming removed 1 base from V and 1 base from J, with 6 bases in between. The CDR3 runs 14 residues. Germline CDR1 is LGHNA and CDR2 is YSYQKL. CDR3 DNA (partial): TGTGCCAGCAGCCAAGTTGGGGACCAAGACACCCAGTAC. This translates into CASSQVGDQDTQY. The complete CDR3 sequence is CASSQVGDQDTQYF.